The clone carrying this TCR beta chain was counted once. The antigen is unknown. The source of the sample is a study of blood T cells in healthy people across ages. Study as a whole: In model experiments, template switching was able to capture about one barcoded beta molecule for every two T cells that were present.

Each of the donors had 9 to 10 milliliters of peripheral blood drawn into EDTA-treated Vacutainer tubes. Total RNA amounts of at least 5.5 micrograms were extracted per sample. CDR3 length: 17 residues. Trimming stripped 5 bases from V and 2 bases from J, with 20 bases between. Germline V lookup: CDR1 SGHTA, CDR2 FQGNSA. For the second PCR, which ran for about 6 to 11 cycles, a sample-barcoded 5' primer and a J-beta primer mix were used. TCRdb re-derived calls from the 5' RACE reads in MiXCR, one entry per CDR3 protein. This table holds about 1.8 million distinct CDR3 sequences, around half found once. Study-level points and caveats: The recorded TCR beta diversity per million T cells decreased in a roughly linear manner with age.

The V call is TRBV7-2, the J call TRBJ2-3; a possible D gene is TRBD2 (5 bases). The sequence derives from a middle-aged woman in good health. Sequencing was done on a sample of blood. CDR3 protein: CASSQILPGVNTDTQYF. DNA of the CDR3: TGTGCCAGCAGCCAAATTTTGCCCGGGGTTAACACAGATACGCAGTATTTT.